This paragraph reports one T cell receptor beta chain. Its antigen is unidentified. Trimming cost V 3 bases and J 7 bases, with 16 bases left between them. The V gene's germline CDR1 is LNHDA and CDR2 SQIVND (reference sequence). The CDR3 has 14 amino acids. The sample is drawn from a study of graft-versus-host responses after intestinal transplantation. TCRdb keeps only in-frame clones here, not all; method: immunoSEQ multiplex PCR. This sample has about 70,000 clones; 85% to 95% occur once, and the top ten carry around 0.5%. This TCR was recovered from a human donor who received an intestinal transplant. The chain joins TRBV19 to TRBJ2-7, with D tentatively TRBD2 (6 bases). Sequenced here: unstimulated CD8+ T cells sorted from spleen or lymph node cells, sampled before intestinal transplant. CDR3: CASSIVGDLGEQYF. The CDR3 nucleotides are TGTGCCAGTAGTATTGTCGGGGACTTGGGAGAGCAGTACTTC.